The text below deals with one T cell receptor (beta chain). Its antigen remains unknown. This entry is derived from a study of graft-versus-host responses after intestinal transplantation. About the study: Multivisceral, liver-intestinal, or isolated intestinal transplants were performed in recipients. All of the recipients had induction that used anti-thymocyte globulin, then tacrolimus and steroids for about 3 years.

Clones were sequenced by immunoSEQ multiplex PCR, and TCRdb holds only the in-frame ones, with some missing. Of 40,000 to 55,000 clones listed, more than 80% were seen once; the top ten hold around 0.6%. Overall study findings and caveats: Patients with graft-donor T cell macrochimerism had high graft-versus-host to host-versus-graft clonal ratios in allografts.

The source material was unstimulated CD4+ T cells sorted from spleen or lymph node cells, sampled before transplant. This clonotype was obtained from a human donor who was the organ donor for an intestinal transplant.

The CDR3, as DNA: TGCGCCAGCAGCCAAGCCGCGGGTATAGCCAAAAACATTCAGTACTTC. It specifies CASSQAAGIAKNIQYF. The chain carries TRBV4-1 and TRBJ2-4; weak D call: TRBD2 (5 bases). This CDR3 contains 16 residues. Germline loops: CDR1 MGHRA, CDR2 YSYEKL. V shed 1 base and J shed 0 bases, with 10 bases lying between them.